This T cell receptor beta chain emerged from a study of shared clonotypes between healthy human individuals. This clone was found once. The antigen remains undetermined. The same CDR3 can be traced to other DNA sequences in this sample. The germline CDR1 and CDR2 sequences are KGHSH and LQKENI. V shed 3 bases and J shed 11 bases, with 25 bases lying between them. This CDR3 is 16 amino acids long. It was at deep level that the assay was run. The protocol was immunoSEQ multiplex PCR, while the TCRdb copy is restricted to in-frame clones and leaves out a portion. This sample has some 2.1 million clones; over 85% occur once, and the top ten carry about 1.1%. Positively selected for CCR7, the CD45RO-negative cells used as naive CD8 cells excluded terminally differentiated effector memory CD45RA+ cells. Caucasian adults residing in Nashville, Tennessee made up all the donors. Study-level findings and limits: The study generally estimated greater richness for naive than memory subsets. Clonotypes shared by all four sorted-subset donors had higher generation probabilities than non-shared clonotypes.

Sequencing was done on a sample of naive CD8+ T cells sorted from blood. The receptor was isolated from a man aged 18-30 years in good health. This sequence joins TRBV18 and TRBJ1-1; a possible D gene is TRBD1 (6 bases). This CDR3 is CASSPQASGAVDEAFF. The CDR3 DNA sequence: TGTGCCAGCTCACCGCAGGCGTCGGGGGCTGTGGATGAGGCTTTCTTT.